The clone carrying this TCR beta chain was observed a few times. Its cognate antigen is unknown. These data are taken from a study of beta chain features in type 1 diabetes. Study summary: All samples yielded 107,917,701 examined sorted cells.

Naive, central memory, regulatory and stem cell-like memory cells within the CD4+ compartment were sorted using CD45RO/CCR7/CD25/CD127/CD95/CD27. TCRB transcripts that were expressed got sequenced, as all of the isolated RNA had been reverse transcribed. An average approximately 3.5 million reads came from naive, central memory and regulatory T cell samples. Libraries were prepared by immunoSEQ multiplex PCR; TCRdb keeps only in-frame clonotypes and omits some of them. The sample lists more than 550,000 clones, about 14% occurring once. Per the germline V gene, CDR1 is SGHTA and CDR2 is FQGTGA. There are 13 residues in the CDR3. Trimming took off 5 bases at V and 8 bases at J, with 13 bases between the two ends. Study-wide results and caveats: VDJ junctions from patients with type 1 diabetes contained fewer insertions and more deletions. Patients with Type 1 diabetes showed moderately but significantly shorter TCRB CDR3s in all four CD4+ subsets.

The rearrangement links TRBV7-3 to TRBJ2-1; possibly TRBD1 for D (6 bases). Material for sequencing was naive CD4+ T cells from blood. This TCR derives from a man in his late teens or twenties with type 1 diabetes. CDR3 loop: CASSPWGRDEQFF. The CDR3 DNA reads as TGTGCCAGCAGCCCATGGGGGCGGGATGAGCAGTTCTTC.